The sequence of this T cell receptor beta chain was determined in a study of blood T cell repertoires in COVID-19. Looking at the study overall: The samples span acute and convalescent COVID-19 from the United States, Italy and Spain.

In the authors' workflow: By means of reference gene primer amplification, nucleated cell counts were estimated. TCRdb's copy holds only in-frame clones and misses some; the assay was immunoSEQ multiplex PCR. That table gives V, J and clone size, and the DNA gave D and trimming. In the table there are under 250,000 clones, roughly nine tenths of which are singletons. CDR1 is LNHNV, CDR2 YYDKDF, per germline (reference sequence). This CDR3 contains 15 residues. The V and J ends lost 4 bases and 4 bases, in that order; junction bases with no gene match: 5. V gene TRBV15 combines with J gene TRBJ2-3; 10 bases map to TRBD1. The source of this sequence is a man in his sixties with acute or convalescent COVID-19. Specimen: peripheral blood. The CDR3 nucleotides are TGTGCCACCAGCATGGGGGGACAGGGGTCAGATACGCAGTATTTT. This codes for CATSMGGQGSDTQYF.